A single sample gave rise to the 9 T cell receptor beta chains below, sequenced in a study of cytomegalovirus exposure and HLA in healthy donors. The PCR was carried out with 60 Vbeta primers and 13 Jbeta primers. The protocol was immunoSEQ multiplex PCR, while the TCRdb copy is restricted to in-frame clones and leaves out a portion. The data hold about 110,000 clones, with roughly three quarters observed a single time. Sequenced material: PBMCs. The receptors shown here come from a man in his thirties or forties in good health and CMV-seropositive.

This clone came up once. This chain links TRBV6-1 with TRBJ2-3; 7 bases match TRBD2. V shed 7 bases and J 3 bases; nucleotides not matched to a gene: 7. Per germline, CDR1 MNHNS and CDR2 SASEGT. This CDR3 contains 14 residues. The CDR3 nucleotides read TGTGCCAGCATGCGGGGGAAAAATACAGATACGCAGTATTTT. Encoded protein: CASMRGKNTDTQYF.

The CDR3 coding sequence is TGCGCCAGCAGCTTTCAGGGGGCTGATGGCTACACCTTC. The encoded protein is CASSFQGADGYTF. V and J are TRBV5-1 and TRBJ1-2; 8 bases map to TRBD1. This CDR3 spans 13 amino acids. Trimming cost V 2 bases and J 6 bases; bases outside gene matches: 3. Looked up from germline, CDR1 is SGHRS and CDR2 is YFSETQ.

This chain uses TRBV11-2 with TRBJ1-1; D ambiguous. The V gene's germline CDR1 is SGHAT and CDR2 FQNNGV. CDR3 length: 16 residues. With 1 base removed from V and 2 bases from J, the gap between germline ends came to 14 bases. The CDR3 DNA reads TGTGCCAGCAGCTTAGGACATTCACCTAATAACACTGAAGCTTTCTTT. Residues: CASSLGHSPNNTEAFF.

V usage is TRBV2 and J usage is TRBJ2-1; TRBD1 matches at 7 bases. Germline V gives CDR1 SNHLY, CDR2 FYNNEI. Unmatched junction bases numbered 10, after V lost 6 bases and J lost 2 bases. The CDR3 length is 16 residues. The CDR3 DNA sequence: TGTGCCAGCAGGGCCTACAGGGGTAGGCCCTACAATGAGCAGTTCTTC. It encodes CASRAYRGRPYNEQFF.

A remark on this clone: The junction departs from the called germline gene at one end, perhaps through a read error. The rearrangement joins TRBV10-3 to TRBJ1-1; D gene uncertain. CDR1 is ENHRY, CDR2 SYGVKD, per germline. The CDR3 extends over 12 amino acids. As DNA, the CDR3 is TGTGCCATCAGTAAAACGAACAGTGAAGCTTTCTTT. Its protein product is CAISKTNSEAFF.

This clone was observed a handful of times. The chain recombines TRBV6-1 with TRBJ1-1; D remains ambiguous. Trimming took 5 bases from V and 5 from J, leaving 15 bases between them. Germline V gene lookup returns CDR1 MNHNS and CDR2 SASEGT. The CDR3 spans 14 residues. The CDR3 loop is CASSQAGIRTEAFF. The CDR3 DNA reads TGTGCCAGCAGTCAGGCGGGGATTCGGACTGAAGCTTTCTTT.

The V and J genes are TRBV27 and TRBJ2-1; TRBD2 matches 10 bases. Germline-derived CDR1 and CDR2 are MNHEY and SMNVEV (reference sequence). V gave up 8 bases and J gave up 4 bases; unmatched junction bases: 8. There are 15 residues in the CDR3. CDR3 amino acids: CASGLASGGYNEQFF. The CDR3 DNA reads TGTGCCAGCGGCCTTGCTAGCGGGGGATACAATGAGCAGTTCTTC.

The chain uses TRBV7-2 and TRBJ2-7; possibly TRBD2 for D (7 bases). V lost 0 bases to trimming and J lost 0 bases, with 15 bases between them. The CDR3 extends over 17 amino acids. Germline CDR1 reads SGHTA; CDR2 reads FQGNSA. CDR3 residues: CASSLAGGPDFSYEQYF. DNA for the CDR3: TGTGCCAGCAGCTTAGCGGGGGGGCCTGACTTCTCCTACGAGCAGTACTTC.

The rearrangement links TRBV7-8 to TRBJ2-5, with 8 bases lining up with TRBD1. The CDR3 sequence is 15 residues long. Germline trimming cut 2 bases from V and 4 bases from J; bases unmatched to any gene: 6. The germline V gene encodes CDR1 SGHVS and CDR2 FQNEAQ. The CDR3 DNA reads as TGTGCCAGCAGCTTATCAGGGGGCGCGGGAGAGACCCAGTACTTC. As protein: CASSLSGGAGETQYF.